This TCR beta chain was found in a study of early T cells in non-severe SARS-CoV-2 infection. Study in general: Sequencing of bulk RNA from unsorted whole blood was done, without chain pairing.

Deletions cut 5 bases from V and 8 bases from J, with 21 bases between. This CDR3 spans 15 amino acids. The germline V gene has CDR1 PRHDT and CDR2 FYEKMQ (reference sequence). Using its own MiXCR run on the 5' RACE reads, TCRdb lists one record per CDR3 protein. The table has 70,000 or so distinct CDR3 sequences, 10% seen once. The TCR comes from an adult who was a healthcare worker with PCR-confirmed SARS-CoV-2 infection or an uninfected control (not recorded which). The source was whole blood, collected at baseline. The chain couples TRBV13 to TRBJ1-2; maybe TRBD1 (6 bases). Here the CDR3 DNA reads TGTGCCAGCAGCCCTACGCCCCGGGACACGCGGGGCTACACCTTC. This sequence encodes CASSPTPRDTRGYTF.